These 5 T cell receptor beta chains share one sample of origin, sequenced in a study of T cell repertoires in cytomegalovirus infection. Their antigens are not known. One entry per CDR3 protein results from TCRdb running MiXCR on the reads. The sample has 640,000 or so distinct CDR3 sequences; around 31% are singletons. Sample: cultured PBMCs, taken from culture after CMV antigen stimulation. The receptor source for this set is a human donor in good health (CMV status not recorded). Some clones in this sample may be carry-over from other donors' samples.

The chain joins TRBV7-6 to TRBJ2-3; D is unresolved. The V end lost 4 bases, the J end lost 1 base, and 12 bases lay between the germline ends. Germline V CDR1 and CDR2: SGHVS, FNYEAQ. The CDR3 sequence is 15 residues long. CDR3 DNA sequence: TGTGCCAGCAGCTCACAGTTCGGTGGCACAGATACGCAGTATTTT. It encodes CASSSQFGGTDTQYF.

This sequence joins TRBV6-1 and TRBJ1-5, with D perhaps matching TRBD1 (5 bases). V lost 6 bases to trimming and J lost 2 bases, with 14 bases between them. The CDR3 loop spans 15 amino acids. Germline loops: CDR1 MNHNS, CDR2 SASEGT. The chain's CDR3 is CASRTRGFGNQPQHF. In DNA form, the CDR3 reads TGTGCCAGCAGGACGAGGGGTTTTGGCAATCAGCCCCAGCATTTT.

This clonotype has at least ten counts. The chain combines TRBV7-2 with TRBJ2-5, with D uncertain. Germline lookup yields CDR1 SGHTA and CDR2 FQGNSA. Trimming left V 3 bases short and J 4 bases short, with 18 bases between. This CDR3 contains 16 residues. This chain's CDR3 is CASSFPVMTVVETQYF. The CDR3 DNA reads TGTGCCAGCAGCTTCCCGGTGATGACGGTGGTAGAGACCCAGTACTTC.

This clonotype showed up many times. V and J are TRBV7-2 and TRBJ2-1; TRBD2 matches at 10 bases. The germline V gene has CDR1 SGHTA and CDR2 FQGNSA. J was trimmed by 4 bases and V by 1 base; bases with no gene match: 4. This CDR3 is built from 16 residues. The CDR3 loop reads CASSLVAGGIYNEQFF. The CDR3 DNA is TGTGCCAGCAGCTTAGTAGCGGGGGGTATTTACAATGAGCAGTTCTTC.

A few counts support this clonotype. This rearrangement joins TRBV2 to TRBJ2-7, with 9 bases aligning to TRBD1. Trimming took 5 bases from V and 7 from J; bases not matched to a gene: 9. CDR1 SNHLY and CDR2 FYNNEI come from the germline V gene. The CDR3 spans 14 residues. CDR3 protein: CASSHPGQGGEQYF. The CDR3 nucleotides are TGTGCCAGCAGTCATCCGGGACAGGGAGGGGAGCAGTACTTC. The full variable domain, in which reference TRBV2 and TRBJ2-7 provide the parts outside the CDR3, is EPEVTQTPSHQVTQMGQEVILRCVPISNHLYFYWYRQILGQKVEFLVSFYNNEISEKSEIFDDQFSVERPDGSNFTLKIRSTKLEDSAMYFCASSHPGQGGEQYFGPGTRLTVT.